This TCR beta chain was recorded in a study of CD8+CD57+ T cells in acquired aplastic anemia (dated by TCRdb to 2017 to 2018). Study-level background: A mean of 3.2 ug of DNA, ranging from about 0.2 to 27.4 ug, was extracted from sorted CD4+ and CD8+ cells. Mean read counts for healthy donor samples were 9 million to 10.8 million for CD4+ cells and 11.0 million for CD8+ cells. What the research found in general, with its limitations: No significant difference in CD8+ Simpson's diversity was found between patients and healthy controls (P=0.060). Around 30 CD8+ CDR3 sequences were found to be shared between patients and controls, but these sequences appeared to be highly expressed in patients and within the immunodominant clones of the patients.

Profiling of TCR beta VDJ combinations and CDR3 sequences used genomic DNA as the template. TCR repertoire sequencing was run on an Illumina HiSeq 2000. The study's own analysis went as follows. TRBV/TRBJ rearrangement plots, CDR3 size and DJ length profiles, and Simpson's diversity index were used to assess repertoires. The immunodominant clone was defined as the most abundant DNA sequence in deep sequencing data. CDR3 amino acid sequences were checked for sharing between subjects and were compared against published repertoires and the VDJdb database. The public reads were reprocessed in TCRdb via fastp at Q25 and MiXCR, keeping in-frame beta chains. Rows are unified per CDR3 protein, each entry keeping the most common DNA and genes. TCRdb's processing, not the authors' own work, is the source of the V and J calls. For this sample there are about 140,000 distinct CDR3 sequences; roughly two fifths appear just once. Of the sample, less than 8.5% falls within the top ten clones.

For this chain, trimming is 2 bases at the V end and 3 bases at the J end, and the number of junction bases without a gene match is 8. As encoded in the germline V gene, CDR1 is SGHRS while CDR2 is YFSETQ. The cysteine opens and the phenylalanine closes a CDR3 of 16 amino acids. The only DNA kept is the CDR3, 48 bases in frame from the first base. This clonotype was seen more than once but under ten times. It lacks a known antigen. Per-base quality was not reported, and no clone a single base away is much larger than it. TCR repertoires of sorted CD4+ and CD8+ blood T cells from severe aplastic anemia patients and healthy subjects were deep-sequenced in the study. Ficoll-Paque density gradient centrifugation was used to isolate peripheral blood mononuclear cells. Before DNA was extracted, CD4+ and CD8+ T cells were sorted using either FACS or magnetic beads.

The material sequenced was sorted CD4+, CD8+, or CD8+CD57+ T cells (not recorded which) from PBMCs. The TCR sequence derives from a human donor in good health, serving as a control. The chain was built from TRBV5-1 and TRBJ2-3, and 8 bases in between align with TRBD1. The CDR3 in this case is CASSLGGQGSTDTQYF. The nucleotide sequence reads as follows: TGCGCCAGCAGCTTAGGTGGACAGGGTTCGACAGATACGCAGTATTTT.